This T cell receptor beta chain was documented in a study of blood T cell repertoires in COVID-19. Study context: COVID-19 samples from acute and convalescent phases originated in the United States, Italy and Spain. PBMCs, B-cell-depleted T cells, or T cells were the source of the cDNA or gDNA that made up the material.

Germline CDR1 is LNHDA and CDR2 is SQIVND (reference sequence). Trimming cost V 4 bases and J 0 bases; bases outside gene matches: 5. The CDR3 is 15 amino acids. Profiled with immunoSEQ multiplex PCR; TCRdb holds only in-frame clones, not every one. The sample includes about 140,000 clones, about 83% of them seen just once. Sample: peripheral blood. The chain carries TRBV19 and TRBJ1-2, with 7 bases fitting TRBD1. The clonotype comes from a human donor in a cohort sampled during active COVID-19. In DNA form, the CDR3 reads TGTGCCAGTAGTAAGGACAGGTCGCCTAACTATGGCTACACCTTC. It codes for CASSKDRSPNYGYTF.